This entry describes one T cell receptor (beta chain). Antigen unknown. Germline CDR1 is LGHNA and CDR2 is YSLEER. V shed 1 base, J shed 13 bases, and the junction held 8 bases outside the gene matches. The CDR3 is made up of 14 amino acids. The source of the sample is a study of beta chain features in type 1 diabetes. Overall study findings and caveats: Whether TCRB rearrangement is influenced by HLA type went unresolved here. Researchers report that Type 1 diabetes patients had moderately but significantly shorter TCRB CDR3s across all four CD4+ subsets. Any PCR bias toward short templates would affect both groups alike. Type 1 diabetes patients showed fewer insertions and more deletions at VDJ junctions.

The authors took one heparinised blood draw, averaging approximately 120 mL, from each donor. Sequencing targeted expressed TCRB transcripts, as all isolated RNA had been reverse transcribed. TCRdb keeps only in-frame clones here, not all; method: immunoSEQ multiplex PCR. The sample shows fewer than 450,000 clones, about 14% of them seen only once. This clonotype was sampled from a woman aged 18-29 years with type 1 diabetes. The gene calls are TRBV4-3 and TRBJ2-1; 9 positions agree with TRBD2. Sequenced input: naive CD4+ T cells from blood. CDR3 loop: CASSQALISGSQFF. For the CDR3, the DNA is TGCGCCAGCAGCCAAGCCCTCATTAGCGGGAGCCAGTTCTTC.